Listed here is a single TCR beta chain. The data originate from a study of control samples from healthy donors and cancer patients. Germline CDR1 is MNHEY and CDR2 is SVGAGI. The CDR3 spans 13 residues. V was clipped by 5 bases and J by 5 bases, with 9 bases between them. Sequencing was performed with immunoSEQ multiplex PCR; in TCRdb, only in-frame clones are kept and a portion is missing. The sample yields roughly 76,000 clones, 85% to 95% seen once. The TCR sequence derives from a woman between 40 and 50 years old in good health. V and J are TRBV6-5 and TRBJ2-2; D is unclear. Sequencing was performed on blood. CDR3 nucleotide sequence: TGTGCCAGCAGTAGCGTTCTGACCGGGGAGCTGTTTTTT. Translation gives CASSSVLTGELFF.